The entry that follows covers one TCR beta chain sequence. The antigen is unknown. The CDR3 is made up of 13 amino acids. Trimming took off 4 bases at V and 7 bases at J, with 13 bases between the two ends. Germline loops: CDR1 MNHEY, CDR2 SMNVEV (reference sequence). This specimen belongs to a study of cytomegalovirus exposure and HLA in healthy donors. PCR involved 60 Vbeta and 13 Jbeta primers. Only in-frame clones appear in the TCRdb table, and some are missing; sequencing was by immunoSEQ multiplex PCR. The sample lists some 190,000 clones; roughly 80% were seen once. Study-wide points: Despite most TCR sequences being rare, some public TCRs occurred in many donors.

This sequence joins TRBV27 and TRBJ1-2; D gene uncertain. This TCR derives from a woman in her twenties or thirties in good health and CMV-seropositive. Input material: PBMCs. The CDR3 nucleotides are TGTGCCAGCAGTTCCCATTTGGCCGCTGGCTACACCTTC. Residues: CASSSHLAAGYTF.